This is a list of T cell receptor beta chains from one sample in a study of T cells in Graves' hyperthyroidism and ophthalmopathy. TCRdb re-called the multiplex PCR reads with MiXCR, one entry per CDR3 protein. The table records approximately 590,000 distinct CDR3 sequences, less than 20% of them present only once. Sequenced input: blood. The receptors originated from a woman in her 30s with Graves' hyperthyroidism. CDR3s include the opening cysteine and the closing phenylalanine or tryptophan. The D gene is left open where the match is weak. Clone size is shown for a subset of rows, as once, few, many or a class of expanded clone.

CDR3 protein,CDR3 DNA,clone size,J gene,V gene,D gene
CASSLDSIPDEQYF,TGTGCCAGCAGCTTAGACAGTATACCCGACGAGCAGTACTTC,many,TRBJ2-7,TRBV7-2,-
CSVEVRDGEQYF,TGCAGCGTTGAGGTAAGGGACGGCGAGCAGTACTTC,few,TRBJ2-7,TRBV29-1,-
CASRGLADNEQFF,TGTGCCAGCCGAGGACTAGCCGACAATGAGCAGTTCTTC,few,TRBJ2-1,TRBV6-1,TRBD2
CASSAPGTRTTRAQYF,TGTGCCAGCAGCGCCCCCGGGACGCGGACGACTCGGGCCCAGTACTTC,many,TRBJ2-5,TRBV7-9,-
CASSLSGTSNPDEQFF,TGTGCCAGCAGTCTATCCGGGACTAGTAATCCGGATGAGCAGTTCTTC,many,TRBJ2-1,TRBV6-2/TRBV6-3,TRBD2
CSVDGDRYGYTF,TGCAGCGTTGATGGGGACAGATATGGCTACACCTTC,-,TRBJ1-2,TRBV29-1,TRBD1
CASKTSGSFGYNEQFF,TGTGCCAGCAAGACTAGCGGGAGTTTCGGGTACAATGAGCAGTTCTTC,many,TRBJ2-1,TRBV2,TRBD2
CAWRLERGTYGYTF,TGTGCCTGGAGACTAGAAAGGGGAACCTATGGCTACACCTTC,few,TRBJ1-2,TRBV30,-
CASGLDATVQETQYF,TGTGCTAGTGGTTTGGATGCGACAGTACAAGAGACCCAGTACTTC,many,TRBJ2-5,TRBV12-5,-
CASSSPGMGSNQPQHF,TGTGCCAGCAGCTCACCGGGAATGGGGTCGAATCAGCCCCAGCATTTT,-,TRBJ1-5,TRBV7-6,-
CASSPGHGSGANVLTF,TGTGCCAGTAGTCCAGGACACGGATCTGGGGCCAACGTCCTGACTTTC,-,TRBJ2-6,TRBV19,-
CSAREDRGRSPLHF,TGCAGTGCTAGAGAAGACAGGGGGCGTTCACCCCTCCACTTT,-,TRBJ1-6,TRBV20-1,TRBD1
CASSLRVGLAGEQYF,TGTGCCAGCAGCTTAAGAGTGGGGCTCGCTGGCGAGCAGTACTTC,many,TRBJ2-7,TRBV11-1,-
CASSLDRAGRYEQYF,TGTGCCAGCAGCTTAGATCGGGCAGGTCGGTACGAGCAGTACTTC,many,TRBJ2-7,TRBV11-2,-
CASSASGRALWEQFF,TGTGCCAGCAGTGCTAGCGGGAGGGCCCTTTGGGAGCAGTTCTTC,few,TRBJ2-1,TRBV6-1,TRBD2
CASSLSPIYF,TGTGCCAGCAGTTTATCCCCCATATATTTT,-,TRBJ1-3,TRBV12-3/TRBV12-4,-
CASAIAGGPAGELFF,TGTGCCAGCGCCATAGCGGGAGGTCCCGCCGGGGAGCTGTTTTTT,few,TRBJ2-2,TRBV6-1,TRBD2
CASSPHPPNQNTEAFF,TGTGCCAGCAGTCCCCACCCGCCGAACCAGAACACTGAAGCTTTCTTT,many,TRBJ1-1,TRBV28,-
CSARDLPPQVINEKLFF,TGCAGTGCTAGAGATCTTCCCCCACAGGTTATTAATGAAAAACTGTTTTTT,few,TRBJ1-4,TRBV20-1,-
CASSGEKQFF,TGTGCCAGCAGCGGGGAGAAACAGTTCTTC,few,TRBJ2-1,TRBV9,-
CASSPGQGLYEQYF,TGTGCCAGCAGTCCAGGACAGGGTCTCTACGAGCAGTACTTC,many,TRBJ2-7,TRBV27,TRBD1
CASSPWTGDTIYF,TGTGCCAGCAGTCCCTGGACAGGGGACACCATATATTTT,many,TRBJ1-3,TRBV12-3/TRBV12-4,TRBD1
CASSPRQGRTEAFF,TGTGCCAGCAGTCCTCGACAGGGGCGCACTGAAGCTTTCTTT,many,TRBJ1-1,TRBV12-3/TRBV12-4,TRBD1
CASSLFPGGSVNEQFF,TGTGCCAGCAGCTTATTCCCGGGCGGCAGCGTCAATGAGCAGTTCTTC,few,TRBJ2-1,TRBV7-3,-
CATSDPARGFEQYF,TGTGCCACCAGTGATCCCGCCCGAGGGTTCGAGCAGTACTTC,many,TRBJ2-7,TRBV24-1,-
CASSLPFPPYQETQYF,TGTGCCAGCAGTTTACCCTTTCCGCCCTACCAAGAGACCCAGTACTTC,many,TRBJ2-5,TRBV28,-
CSASMGADTQYF,TGCAGTGCTAGTATGGGAGCGGATACGCAGTATTTT,many,TRBJ2-3,TRBV20-1,-
CASSSRDWSSYEQYF,TGTGCCAGCAGCAGTCGGGACTGGAGCTCCTACGAGCAGTACTTC,-,TRBJ2-7,TRBV12-3/TRBV12-4,-
CASSLALRTDTQYF,TGTGCCAGTAGCCTAGCATTACGCACAGATACGCAGTATTTT,many,TRBJ2-3,TRBV28,-